The 7 T cell receptor beta chains presented below share a single source sample, sequenced in a study of blood T cell repertoires in COVID-19. Repertoires were generated with immunoSEQ multiplex PCR, while TCRdb's copy carries only in-frame clones and drops some. The table records 400,000 or so clones, approximately 90% of them present only once. The sample was peripheral blood. These receptors came from a man aged 18-30 years with COVID-19, enrolled during active disease.

The J gene is TRBJ2-3, the V gene TRBV2; 7 positions match TRBD1. The junction had 6 bases not matched to a gene; V was cut back by 7 bases and J by 2 bases. Germline-derived CDR1 and CDR2 are SNHLY and FYNNEI. The CDR3 is 14 residues long. The CDR3 sequence: CASIETGPTDTQYF. The CDR3 bases are TGTGCCAGCATTGAGACAGGGCCCACAGATACGCAGTATTTT.

The CDR3 spells CASRGLSGTAETQYF. As DNA, the CDR3 is TGTGCCAGCAGGGGGTTGAGCGGGACTGCGGAGACCCAGTACTTC. The chain links TRBV2 to TRBJ2-5, with 7 bases aligning to TRBD2. J lost 5 bases, V lost 6 bases, and 12 bases had no gene match. This CDR3 is 15 amino acids long. Germline V gene data show CDR1 as SNHLY and CDR2 as FYNNEI.

The chain recombines TRBV21-1 with TRBJ2-2; the table's D call, TRBD2, has no DNA check behind it. TRBV21-1 is a listed pseudogene. This CDR3 is built from 19 residues. The CDR3 region is CASRGSGITGDRVTGELFF. CDR3 DNA sequence: TGTGCCAGCAGAGGTTCGGGAATTACGGGGGATCGGGTCACCGGGGAGCTGTTTTTT.

V is TRBV6-5 and J is TRBJ2-2; 8 bases are shared with TRBD2. J gave up 5 bases and V 6 bases, and 8 bases lay outside the gene matches. The CDR3 runs 15 residues. The germline gives CDR1 MNHEY, CDR2 SVGAGI. The DNA for the CDR3 is TGTGCCAGCAGCAACGGGGGGGCCGGAACCGGGGAGCTGTTTTTT. Protein product: CASSNGGAGTGELFF.

The rearrangement joins TRBV11-3 to TRBJ2-3; 9 bases are shared with TRBD2. Trimming at V came to 1 base and at J to 4 bases, leaving 9 bases not matched to a gene. Per the germline V gene, CDR1 is SGHNT and CDR2 is YENEEA. The CDR3 has 17 amino acids. The CDR3 DNA sequence: TGTGCCAGCAGCTTAGGGCTAGCGGGAACTACGGCAGATACGCAGTATTTT. This encodes CASSLGLAGTTADTQYF.

This clone was detected only once. V and J are TRBV29-1 and TRBJ1-2; unclear D gene. The V end lost 7 bases, the J end lost 5 bases, and 11 bases lay between the germline ends. CDR3 length: 11 residues. Germline-derived CDR1 and CDR2 are SQVTM and ANQGSEA. As DNA, the CDR3 is TGCAGCGGGAGCGTTGGGTATGGCTACACCTTC. It translates to CSGSVGYGYTF.

The chain has TRBV7-8 and TRBJ1-2; 8 bases map to TRBD1. This CDR3 contains 15 residues. V was clipped by 2 bases and J by 3 bases; unmatched bases: 5. Germline V gives CDR1 SGHVS, CDR2 FQNEAQ. The CDR3 is CASSLMLQGDYGYTF. CDR3 bases: TGTGCCAGCAGCTTAATGTTACAGGGGGACTATGGCTACACCTTC.